This TCR beta chain was recovered during a study of response to subunit inactivated influenza vaccine. V dropped 6 bases and J dropped 1; count of bases not matched to a gene: 10. CDR1 is MNHEY, CDR2 SMNVEV, per germline (reference sequence). The length of the CDR3 is 16 residues. In TCRdb, the RT-PCR reads were re-called with MiXCR into one record per CDR3 protein. The sample records 600,000 to 850,000 distinct CDR3 sequences, around 13% being singletons. The rearrangement uses TRBV27 and TRBJ2-3; 7 bases are shared with TRBD1. Sequenced here: PBMCs from blood, sampled 14 to 15 days before vaccination. This sequence was found in a man aged 45-65 years who received an inactivated influenza vaccine. CDR3 in amino acids: CASRGQPSLGTDTQYF. Here the CDR3 DNA reads TGTGCCAGCAGGGGACAGCCGAGCCTTGGCACAGATACGCAGTATTTT.